These 2 T cell receptor beta chains were all obtained from the same sample, sequenced in a study of Tregs in tolerant kidney transplant recipients. TCRdb keeps only in-frame clones here, not all; method: immunoSEQ multiplex PCR. Reported are about 30,000 clones; the ten largest clones contain around 15%. The sequencing used CD8+ T cells from blood, collected before the transplant. These receptors all stem from a human donor who received a combined kidney and bone marrow transplant.

About this clone itself: The read ends 3 residues early relative to the CDR3; the germline J gene fills the gap. The chain couples TRBV7-9 to TRBJ2-7, with 8 positions matching TRBD1. The trim removed 9 bases at V and 5 bases at J, leaving 6 bases unmatched. This CDR3 has 12 residues. The germline V gene has CDR1 SEHNR and CDR2 FQNEAQ (reference sequence). The CDR3 DNA, read in part, is TGTGCCAGTCGCAGGGGGCCCCACGAG. It translates to CASRRGPHE. The CDR3 reads in full as CASRRGPHEQYF.

To note about this clone: The read gets to within 3 residues of the CDR3 end, and the germline J gene fills in the rest. V and J are TRBV5-1 and TRBJ2-7; TRBD1 matches at 10 bases. Looked up from germline, CDR1 is SGHRS and CDR2 is YFSETQ. The CDR3 covers 12 residues. V shed 7 bases and J 6 bases; nucleotides not matched to a gene: 4. CDR3 DNA (partial): TGCGCCAGCGGGACAGGGGATACCGAG. Translation gives CASGTGDTE. The CDR3 as a whole reads CASGTGDTEQYF.